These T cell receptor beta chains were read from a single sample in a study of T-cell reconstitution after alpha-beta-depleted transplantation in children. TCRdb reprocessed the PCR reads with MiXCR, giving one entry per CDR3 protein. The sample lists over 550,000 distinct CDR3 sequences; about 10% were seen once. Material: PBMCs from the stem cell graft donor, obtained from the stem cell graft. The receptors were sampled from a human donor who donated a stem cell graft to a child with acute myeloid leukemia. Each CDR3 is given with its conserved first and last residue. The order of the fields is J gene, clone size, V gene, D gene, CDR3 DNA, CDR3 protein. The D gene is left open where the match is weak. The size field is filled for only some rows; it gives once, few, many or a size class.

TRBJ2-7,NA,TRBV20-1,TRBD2,TGCAGTGCTAGAGTCGCTAGCGGGAGGAAATACGAGCAGTACTTC,CSARVASGRKYEQYF
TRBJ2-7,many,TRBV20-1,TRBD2,TGCAGTGCTAGAGACCGACTAGCCCTCGGTATGTGGCAGTACTTC,CSARDRLALGMWQYF
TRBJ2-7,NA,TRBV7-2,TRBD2,TGTGCCAGCAGCACGAGGGAGGGCTCCTACGAGCAGTACTTC,CASSTREGSYEQYF
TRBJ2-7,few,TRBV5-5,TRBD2,TGTGCCAGCAGCAAAGGACTAGCGGGGGCCTACGAGCAGTACTTC,CASSKGLAGAYEQYF
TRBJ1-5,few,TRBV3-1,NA,TGTGCCAGCAGCCAAGGGTCGGAAATCAATCAGCCCCAGCATTTT,CASSQGSEINQPQHF
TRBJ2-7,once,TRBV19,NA,TGTGCCAGTAGTATATCCTCTAGAACCTACGAGCAGTACTTC,CASSISSRTYEQYF
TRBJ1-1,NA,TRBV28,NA,TGTGCCAGCAGTTTATTTCGTCCTGGAGGGGGTCGCGCTTTCTTT,CASSLFRPGGGRAFF
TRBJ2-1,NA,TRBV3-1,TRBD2,TGTGCCACCACCAAACATCTGGGCGGGAGCCTCTACAATGAGCAGTTCTTC,CATTKHLGGSLYNEQFF
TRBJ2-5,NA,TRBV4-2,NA,TGTGCCAGCAGCCAAGTCCTACCACAAGAGACCCAGTACTTC,CASSQVLPQETQYF
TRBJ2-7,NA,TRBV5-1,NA,TGCGCCAGCAGCTTGGTCGACTTGCTTAACGAGCAGTACTTC,CASSLVDLLNEQYF
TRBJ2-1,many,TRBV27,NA,TGTGCCAGCAGTTTAATAGCCGGGACGGACACCTACAATGAGCAGTTCTTC,CASSLIAGTDTYNEQFF
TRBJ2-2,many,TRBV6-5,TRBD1,TGTGCCAGCAGTTCCGCGCCTGGGACAGGGGGCACCGGGGAGCTGTTTTTT,CASSSAPGTGGTGELFF
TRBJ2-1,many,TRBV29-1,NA,TGCAGCGTTGGCCTGAGGGGTTACAATGAGCAGTTCTTC,CSVGLRGYNEQFF
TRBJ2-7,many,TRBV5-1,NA,TGCGCCAGCAGCTCCCTTACAGGGTACTCCTACGAGCAGTACTTC,CASSSLTGYSYEQYF
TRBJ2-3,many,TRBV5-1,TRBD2,TGCGCCAGCAAAGAGGCGGGAGGGCCAGGTACGCAGTATTTT,CASKEAGGPGTQYF
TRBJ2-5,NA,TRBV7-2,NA,TGTGCCAGCAGCGATAGTAGCGAGACCCAGTACTTC,CASSDSSETQYF
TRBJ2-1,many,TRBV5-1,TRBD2,TGCGCCAGCAGCTGGACTAGAGGCAATGAGCAGTTCTTC,CASSWTRGNEQFF
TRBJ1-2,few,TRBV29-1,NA,TGCAGCGTTGATTCGGGGTCAGTTAACTATGGCTACACCTTC,CSVDSGSVNYGYTF
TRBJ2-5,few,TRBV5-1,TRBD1,TGCGCCAGCAGCTTAGGGACAGTGAAAGAGACCCAGTACTTC,CASSLGTVKETQYF
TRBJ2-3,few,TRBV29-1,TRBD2,TGCAGCGTTGATTGGCGCCTAGCGGGAGTTCTCGATACGCAGTATTTT,CSVDWRLAGVLDTQYF
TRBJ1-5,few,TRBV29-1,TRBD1,TGCAGCGTACAGGGGGATAGCAATCAGCCCCAGCATTTT,CSVQGDSNQPQHF
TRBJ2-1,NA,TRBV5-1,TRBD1,TGCGCCAGCAGCTTGGTGGGGACAGTGACTCTCAATGAGCAGTTCTTC,CASSLVGTVTLNEQFF
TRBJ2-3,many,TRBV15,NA,TGTGCCACCAGCAGAACCCTAGGGGTAGATACGCAGTATTTT,CATSRTLGVDTQYF
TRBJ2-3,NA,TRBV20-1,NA,TGCAGTGCTAGAGACCCCGCCTTTGGTTCCACAGATACGCAGTATTTT,CSARDPAFGSTDTQYF
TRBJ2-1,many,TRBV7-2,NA,TGTGCCAGCAGCCCCTTTAAGGGTGAGCAGTTCTTC,CASSPFKGEQFF
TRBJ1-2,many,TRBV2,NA,TGTGCCATTTTACAGGGAAGAGGTTGGGATGGCTACACCTTC,CAILQGRGWDGYTF
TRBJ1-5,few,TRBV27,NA,TGTGCCAGCAGTAATACACGGGATAGCAATCAGCCCCAGCATTTT,CASSNTRDSNQPQHF
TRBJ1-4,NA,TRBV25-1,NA,TGTGCCAGCGAAGGGACGGCCAAGGGAAATGAAAAACTGTTTTTT,CASEGTAKGNEKLFF
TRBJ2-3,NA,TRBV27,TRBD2,TGTGCCAGCAGTGTTCTAGCGGGAGGGCCCGGAGATACGCAGTATTTT,CASSVLAGGPGDTQYF
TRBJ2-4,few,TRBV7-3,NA,TGTGCCACCTGGACCTTCCAGAAACTAGCCAAAAACATTCAGTACTTC,CATWTFQKLAKNIQYF
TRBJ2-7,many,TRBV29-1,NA,TGCAGCGCGTCAGACACTAGGAACGAGCAGTACTTC,CSASDTRNEQYF
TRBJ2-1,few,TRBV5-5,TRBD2,TGTGCCAGCAGCTTGGAGCCCCTAGCGGGAAATGAGCAGTTCTTC,CASSLEPLAGNEQFF
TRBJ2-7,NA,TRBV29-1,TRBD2,TGCAGCGTTCCCTACCCTAGCGGGGGTCCCTACGAGCAGTACTTC,CSVPYPSGGPYEQYF
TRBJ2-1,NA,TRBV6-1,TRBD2,TGTGCCAGCAGACAAAGCGGGGTCTCCTACAATGAGCAGTTCTTC,CASRQSGVSYNEQFF
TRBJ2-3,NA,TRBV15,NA,TGTGCCACCAGCAGGTACTTTGCGTCCCCAGATACGCAGTATTTT,CATSRYFASPDTQYF
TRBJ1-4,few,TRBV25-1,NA,TGTGCCAGCAGTGCTGCACAGGGTAGGGTCGAAAAACTGTTTTTT,CASSAAQGRVEKLFF
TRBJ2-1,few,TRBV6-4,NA,TGTGCCAGCAGTGGAGAATATGGGAACAATGAGCAGTTCTTC,CASSGEYGNNEQFF
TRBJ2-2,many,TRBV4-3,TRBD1,TGCGCCAGCTGTGACAGGGGGCGAGGCGGGGAGCTGTTTTTT,CASCDRGRGGELFF
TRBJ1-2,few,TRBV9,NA,TGTGCCAGCACCCTAGATGTGGGATGGTCTAACTATGGCTACACCTTC,CASTLDVGWSNYGYTF
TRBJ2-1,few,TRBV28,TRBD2,TGTGCCAGCAGTCCGTACTCACTAGCGGGAGTCTCCAATGAGCAGTTCTTC,CASSPYSLAGVSNEQFF
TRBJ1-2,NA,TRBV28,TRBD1,TGTGCCAGCAGCCGTGGACAGGGGGCTTTGTATGGCTACACCTTC,CASSRGQGALYGYTF
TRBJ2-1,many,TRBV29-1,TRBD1,TGCAGCGTTGAGTGGACAGGGTACAATGAGCAGTTCTTC,CSVEWTGYNEQFF
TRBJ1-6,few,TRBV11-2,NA,TGTGCCAGCAGCTTCTATCGGAAACAGGATAGCTCCTATAATTCACCCCTCCACTTT,CASSFYRKQDSSYNSPLHF
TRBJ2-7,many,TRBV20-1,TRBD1,TGCAGTGCTAACCGGGACAGCTACGAGCAGTACTTC,CSANRDSYEQYF
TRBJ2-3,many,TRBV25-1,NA,TGTGCCAGCAGTGACAGGGCAGGTCAGCGGACGCAGTATTTT,CASSDRAGQRTQYF